The sample holds a few counts of the clone carrying this T cell receptor beta chain. Its antigen is not known. Additional DNA sequences in this sample encode the identical CDR3. In the PCR, 60 Vbeta and 13 Jbeta primers were used. The assay was immunoSEQ multiplex PCR, and TCRdb's table has in-frame clones only and misses some. The sample lists approximately 140,000 clones, approximately 84% seen once, with roughly 2.5% in the top ten. The sample belongs to a study of cytomegalovirus exposure and HLA in healthy donors. The CDR3 runs to 14 residues. The V and J ends lost 1 base and 1 base, in that order; junction bases with no gene match: 0. Germline V gives CDR1 SGHRS, CDR2 YFSETQ. Study conclusions and caveats: The classifier was said to identify cytomegalovirus status with high specificity and sensitivity. On later analysis, the bulk of CMV-associated TCR beta chains appeared to be HLA-restricted.

The receptor was isolated from a boy between 2 and 10 years old in good health and CMV-seronegative. The rearrangement joins TRBV5-1 to TRBJ2-3; 7 bases fit TRBD2. Sequencing input: PBMCs. The CDR3 DNA is TGCGCCAGCAGCTTGACTAGCGGCACAGATACGCAGTATTTT. It encodes CASSLTSGTDTQYF.